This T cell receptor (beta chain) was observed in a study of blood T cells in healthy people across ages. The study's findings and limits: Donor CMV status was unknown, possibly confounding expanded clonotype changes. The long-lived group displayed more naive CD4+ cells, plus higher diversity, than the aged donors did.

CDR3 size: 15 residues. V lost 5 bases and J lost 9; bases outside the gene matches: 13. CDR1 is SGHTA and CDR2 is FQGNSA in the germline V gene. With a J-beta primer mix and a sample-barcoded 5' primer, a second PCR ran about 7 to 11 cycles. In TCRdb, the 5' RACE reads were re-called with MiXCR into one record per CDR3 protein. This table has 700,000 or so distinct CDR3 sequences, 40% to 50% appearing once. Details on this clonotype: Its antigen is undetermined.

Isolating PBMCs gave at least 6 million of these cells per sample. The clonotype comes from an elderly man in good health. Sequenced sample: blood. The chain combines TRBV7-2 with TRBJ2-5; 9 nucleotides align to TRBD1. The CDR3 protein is CASSDRGTGSMAQYF. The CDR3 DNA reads TGTGCCAGCAGCGATCGGGGGACAGGGAGTATGGCCCAGTACTTC.